The rows below give T cell receptor beta chains drawn from one sample of a study of tumor-infiltrating lymphocytes in localized non-small cell lung cancer. The data were produced by immunoSEQ multiplex PCR, yet TCRdb's version contains in-frame clones alone and is incomplete. In the table there are approximately 15,000 clones, more than 40% of which are singletons. Sample: lung tumor tissue. The receptors come from a human donor with non-small cell lung cancer. CDR3s include the opening cysteine and the closing phenylalanine or tryptophan. A D gene is named only where the DNA matches it firmly.

length: 15
V: TRBV6-5
D: TRBD1
CDR3: CASSYSRQGVYEQYF

length: 14
V: TRBV2
D: .
CDR3: CASSGTTSQETQYF

length: 14
V: TRBV29-1
D: TRBD2
CDR3: CSVESGGRADTQYF

length: 12
V: TRBV19
D: .
CDR3: CASSIGGSPLHF

length: 15
V: TRBV18
D: TRBD1
CDR3: CASSPPNRDSYGYTF

length: 15
V: TRBV4-1
D: TRBD1
CDR3: CASSRDRGSYNEQFF

length: 15
V: TRBV9
D: .
CDR3: CASSATGSGNQPQHF

length: 13
V: TRBV7-9
D: .
CDR3: CASSLVGAYEQYF

length: 18
V: TRBV12-2
D: .
CDR3: CASRLGTGARSGANVLTF

length: 12
V: TRBV7-9
D: .
CDR3: CASSSHWETQYF

length: 14
V: TRBV7-8
D: TRBD1
CDR3: CASSLGQGIYEQYF

length: 16
V: TRBV7-6
D: .
CDR3: CASSPNPRISNTEAFF

length: 16
V: TRBV11-3
D: .
CDR3: CASSPGQRPPTDTQYF